One sample yielded the 25 T cell receptor beta chains listed below, sequenced in a study of blood T cell repertoires in COVID-19. TCRdb keeps only in-frame clones here, not all; method: immunoSEQ multiplex PCR. This sample has some 130,000 clones; roughly 75% occur once, and the top ten carry about 6%. The sample comprised PBMCs or T cells enriched from blood (not recorded which). These receptors all stem from a woman aged 50 to 65 who had recovered from COVID-19.

This clone occurred a few times. The rearrangement links TRBV7-2 to TRBJ2-7; 7 bases are a match to TRBD2. V lost 5 bases, J lost 3 bases, and 7 bases stayed unmatched. Germline V CDR1 and CDR2: SGHTA, FQGNSA. There are 14 residues in the CDR3. The CDR3 DNA sequence: TGTGCCAGCAGCCCCGGGGGGTCAGTCTACGAGCAGTACTTC. Protein sequence: CASSPGGSVYEQYF.

The chain recombines TRBV5-1 with TRBJ1-1, with no clear D. The V end was cut by 5 bases, the J end by 10 bases, with 18 bases between. This CDR3 is 13 amino acids long. Germline assignment: CDR1 SGHRS and CDR2 YFSETQ. This CDR3 is CASRNLAVEGAFF. The CDR3 coding sequence is TGCGCCAGCAGGAATTTGGCGGTCGAAGGAGCTTTCTTT.

Many counts were recorded for this clone. This rearrangement joins TRBV6-5 to TRBJ2-5; D not resolved. CDR1 MNHEY and CDR2 SVGAGI come from the germline V gene. The CDR3 length is 12 residues. The V end lost 10 bases, the J end lost 5 bases, and 14 bases lay between the germline ends. The CDR3 DNA is TGTGCCACCTACTCGGGTAAGGAGACCCAGTACTTC. Encoded protein: CATYSGKETQYF.

The J gene is TRBJ1-2, the V gene TRBV18; 9 nucleotides align to TRBD1. CDR1 and CDR2 (germline): KGHSH, LQKENI. The CDR3 is 15 amino acids. The junction had 4 bases not matched to a gene; V was cut back by 2 bases and J by 3 bases. CDR3: CASSPGTGYDYGYTF. DNA for the CDR3: TGTGCCAGCTCACCAGGGACAGGGTATGACTATGGCTACACCTTC.

This CDR3 reads CASSEGQTSYEQYF. The CDR3 DNA reads as TGCGCCAGCAGCGAAGGACAGACCTCCTACGAGCAGTACTTC. This rearrangement joins TRBV5-1 to TRBJ2-7; perhaps TRBD1 as D (6 bases). This CDR3 region has 14 residues. Germline values: CDR1 SGHRS, CDR2 YFSETQ. V was clipped by 4 bases and J by 0 bases, with 11 bases between them. The whole variable domain, remainder taken from reference TRBV5-1 and TRBJ2-7, is KAGVTQTPRYLIKTRGQQVTLSCSPISGHRSVSWYQQTPGQGLQFLFEYFSETQRNKGNFPGRFSGRQFSNSRSEMNVSTLELGDSALYLCASSEGQTSYEQYFGPGTRLTVT.

The chain couples TRBV5-4 to TRBJ2-5; TRBD1 matches 7 bases. There are 14 residues in the CDR3. CDR1 and CDR2 (germline): SGHNT, YYREEE (reference sequence). Losses at the gene ends were 4 bases for V and 5 bases for J; bases not matched to a gene: 8. The CDR3 bases are TGTGCCAGCAGCGACGGGACAGTCAAGGAGACCCAGTACTTC. Protein sequence: CASSDGTVKETQYF.

The rearrangement links TRBV4-1 to TRBJ1-5; D unresolved. The CDR3 extends over 13 amino acids. CDR1 MGHRA and CDR2 YSYEKL come from the germline V gene. Trimming stripped 1 base from V and 4 bases from J, with 5 bases between. In nucleotides, the CDR3 is TGCGCCAGCAGCCAAGTTCGGAATCAGCCCCAGCATTTT. Encoded protein: CASSQVRNQPQHF.

The chain links TRBV20-1 to TRBJ2-4; possibly TRBD1 for D (7 bases). CDR1 and CDR2 (germline): DFQATT, SNEGSKA (reference sequence). There are 16 residues in the CDR3. The V end lost 3 bases, the J end lost 7 bases, and 22 bases lay between the germline ends. The CDR3 region is CSASLGSGGGGNIQYF. The CDR3 DNA reads as TGCAGTGCTAGTCTCGGGTCAGGGGGAGGAGGGAACATTCAGTACTTC.

The genes are TRBV7-2 and TRBJ1-2; D is possibly TRBD1 (5 bases). The ends were cut back, 5 bases at V and 3 bases at J, with 13 bases in the middle. This CDR3 is built from 14 residues. Germline V CDR1 and CDR2: SGHTA, FQGNSA. The CDR3 is CASSLDKSYYGYTF. Here the CDR3 DNA reads TGTGCCAGCAGCCTGGACAAGTCGTACTATGGCTACACCTTC.

The CDR3 region has the DNA TGTGCCAGCACACTATCGGGGAGCGGGGGAAGTAAGACCCAGTACTTC. Protein product: CASTLSGSGGSKTQYF. The J gene is TRBJ2-5, the V gene TRBV28; 8 nucleotides align to TRBD2. CDR1 is MDHEN and CDR2 is SYDVKM in the germline V gene. V was pared by 7 bases and J by 6 bases, with 16 bases of the junction left unmatched. This CDR3 comprises 16 residues.

This sequence joins TRBV5-1 and TRBJ1-1; 8 bases fit TRBD1. V lost 4 bases and J lost 3; bases outside the gene matches: 11. Germline CDR1 is SGHRS and CDR2 is YFSETQ. The CDR3 sequence is 16 residues long. CDR3 in DNA: TGCGCCAGCAGCCCGACAGGGGCGGTCAGGGACACTGAAGCTTTCTTT. Its protein product is CASSPTGAVRDTEAFF.

This chain uses TRBV4-2 with TRBJ2-1; TRBD1 matches at 10 bases. This CDR3 region has 16 residues. J gave up 0 bases and V 4 bases, and 3 bases lay outside the gene matches. Germline assignment: CDR1 LGHNA and CDR2 YNFKEQ. CDR3 in DNA: TGTGCCAGCAGCCTGGGACAGGGGATCTCCTACAATGAGCAGTTCTTC. It is translated as CASSLGQGISYNEQFF.

The rearrangement uses TRBV2 and TRBJ1-2, with D perhaps TRBD1 (5 bases). The CDR3 covers 14 residues. Germline CDR1 reads SNHLY; CDR2 reads FYNNEI. V was cut by 5 bases and J by 6 bases, with 16 bases left in between. CDR3 sequence (DNA): TGTGCCAGCAGTAAGGGAGGAGGGGCCGATGGCTACACCTTC. Residues: CASSKGGGADGYTF.

This rearrangement joins TRBV28 to TRBJ2-7, with D perhaps matching TRBD1 (6 bases). The germline V gene encodes CDR1 MDHEN and CDR2 SYDVKM. V lost 4 bases and J 2 bases, leaving 12 bases between the germline ends. The CDR3 extends over 14 amino acids. CDR3 protein: CASSSTGRTYEQYF. CDR3 DNA: TGTGCCAGCAGTTCCACAGGGCGCACCTACGAGCAGTACTTC.

The chain recombines TRBV3-1 (or the pseudogene TRBV3-2) with TRBJ1-1; D perhaps matches TRBD1 (5 bases). Germline lookup yields CDR1 LGHDT and CDR2 YNNKEL (reference sequence). Trimming shortened V by 1 base and J by 0 bases, and 12 bases separated the two germline ends. The CDR3 sequence is 16 residues long. The CDR3 spells CASSQVGGTLNTEAFF. DNA for the CDR3: TGTGCCAGCAGCCAAGTCGGGGGTACCCTGAACACTGAAGCTTTCTTT.

The J gene is TRBJ2-3, the V gene TRBV7-2; D remains ambiguous. V was cut by 5 bases and J by 6 bases, with 9 bases left in between. Germline loops: CDR1 SGHTA, CDR2 FQGNSA. This CDR3 contains 12 residues. This chain's CDR3 is CASSANLDTQYF. CDR3 bases: TGTGCCAGCAGCGCTAACTTGGATACGCAGTATTTT. The entire variable domain, with the rest obtained from reference TRBV7-2 and TRBJ2-3, is as follows: GAGVSQSPSNKVTEKGKDVELRCDPISGHTALYWYRQSLGQGLEFLIYFQGNSAPDKSGLPSDRFSAERTGGSVSTLTIQRTQQEDSAVYLCASSANLDTQYFGPGTRLTVL.

The chain is built from TRBV21-1 and TRBJ2-1; the DNA was not compared with TRBD1, the D call given in the table. TRBV21-1 is described as a pseudogene. The CDR3 sequence is 15 residues long. The CDR3 sequence is CASSKDRQANNEQFF. The CDR3 DNA reads TGTGCCAGCAGCAAAGATCGGCAGGCCAACAATGAGCAGTTCTTC.

The chain has TRBV10-3 and TRBJ1-3, with D possibly being TRBD1 (5 bases). With 7 bases removed from V and 0 bases from J, the gap between germline ends came to 13 bases. This CDR3 is built from 15 residues. In germline, CDR1 is ENHRY, CDR2 SYGVKD. The CDR3 here is CAIKGTGDSGNTIYF. The DNA of the CDR3 is TGTGCCATCAAGGGGACGGGGGACTCTGGAAACACCATATATTTT.

In its sample, this clone was seen a few times. The chain has TRBV5-1 and TRBJ2-1; 12 bases match TRBD2. Per germline, CDR1 SGHRS and CDR2 YFSETQ. V shed 3 bases and J 2 bases; nucleotides not matched to a gene: 6. CDR3 length: 17 residues. The CDR3 DNA sequence: TGCGCCAGCAGCTCCTACACTAGCGGGGGGACCTACAATGAGCAGTTCTTC. It codes for CASSSYTSGGTYNEQFF.

The V call is TRBV4-1, the J call TRBJ2-3; unclear D gene. The CDR3 has 13 amino acids. The germline CDR1 and CDR2 sequences are MGHRA and YSYEKL. With 0 bases removed from V and 5 bases from J, the gap between germline ends came to 6 bases. CDR3 DNA: TGCGCCAGCAGCCAAGACCAGCGAGATACGCAGTATTTT. It translates to CASSQDQRDTQYF.

This clone was recorded a few times. V gene TRBV19 combines with J gene TRBJ1-2, with TRBD1 matching over 7 bases. From germline, CDR1 is LNHDA and CDR2 SQIVND (reference sequence). Unmatched junction bases numbered 20, after V lost 5 bases and J lost 5 bases. This CDR3 has 18 amino acids. CDR3 DNA: TGTGCCAGTAGTCCGATGATCTCACGCGGGGACAGCAATTATGGCTACACCTTC. As protein: CASSPMISRGDSNYGYTF.

This clone was seen only once. The chain's CDR3 is CASSLRVKYEQYF. In nucleotides, the CDR3 is TGTGCCAGCAGCTTAAGAGTGAAGTACGAGCAGTACTTC. The chain links TRBV7-8 to TRBJ2-7; D unclear. Trimming pared 2 bases from V and 4 bases from J, leaving 9 bases between. The CDR3 runs 13 residues. CDR1 is SGHVS and CDR2 is FQNEAQ in the germline V gene.

The DNA of the CDR3 is TGCAGCGTCGGGACAGGGGAAGGAAGCAATCAGCCCCAGCATTTT. Its protein product is CSVGTGEGSNQPQHF. This chain connects TRBV29-1 to TRBJ1-5, with TRBD1 matching over 10 bases. The CDR3 totals 15 residues. Germline V gives CDR1 SQVTM, CDR2 ANQGSEA. With 6 bases clipped from V and 1 base from J, the junction kept 6 bases outside the gene matches.

The chain is built from TRBV7-7 and TRBJ2-5, with D uncertain. The germline CDR1 and CDR2 sequences are SSHAT and FNYEAQ (reference sequence). Trimming took 2 bases from V and 4 from J, leaving 14 bases between them. The CDR3 loop spans 15 amino acids. CDR3 nucleotide sequence: TGTGCCAGCAGCTTAATACAAACGGGTGCAGAGACCCAGTACTTC. It encodes CASSLIQTGAETQYF.

This chain joins TRBV28 and TRBJ1-1; a possible D gene is TRBD1 (5 bases). Germline V lookup: CDR1 MDHEN, CDR2 SYDVKM. This CDR3 spans 13 amino acids. The ends were cut back, 7 bases at V and 5 bases at J, with 14 bases in the middle. The CDR3: CASTSTVITEAFF. CDR3 bases: TGTGCCAGCACCTCGACAGTCATAACTGAAGCTTTCTTT.